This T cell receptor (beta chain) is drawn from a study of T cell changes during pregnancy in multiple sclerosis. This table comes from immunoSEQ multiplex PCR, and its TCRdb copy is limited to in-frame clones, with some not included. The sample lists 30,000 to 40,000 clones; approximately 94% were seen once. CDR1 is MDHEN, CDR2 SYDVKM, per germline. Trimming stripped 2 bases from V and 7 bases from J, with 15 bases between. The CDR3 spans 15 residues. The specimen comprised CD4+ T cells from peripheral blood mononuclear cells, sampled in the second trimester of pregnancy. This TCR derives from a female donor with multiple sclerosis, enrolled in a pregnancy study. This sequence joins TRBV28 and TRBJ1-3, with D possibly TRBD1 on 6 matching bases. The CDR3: CASSLGGADRNTIYF. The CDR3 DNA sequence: TGTGCCAGCAGTTTAGGGGGGGCGGATCGGAACACCATATATTTT.